A single sample is the source of the 16 T cell receptor beta chains below, sequenced in a study of T cell responses to AZD1222 COVID-19 vaccine. Clones were sequenced by immunoSEQ multiplex PCR, and TCRdb holds only the in-frame ones, with some missing. The sample shows some 130,000 clones, around 86% of them seen only once. The sequences come from peripheral blood, collected on day 0 of AZD1222 vaccination. All receptors derive from an adult in good health.

This chain uses TRBV19 with TRBJ1-6; 9 positions match TRBD1. The V gene's germline CDR1 is LNHDA and CDR2 SQIVND (reference sequence). The CDR3 has 14 amino acids. Trimming at V came to 5 bases and at J to 10 bases, leaving 6 bases not matched to a gene. The DNA for the CDR3 is TGTGCCAGTAGTCTGAGACAGGGGGGATCACCCCTCCACTTT. Residues: CASSLRQGGSPLHF.

This rearrangement joins TRBV29-1 to TRBJ2-7, with 10 bases fitting TRBD1. The ends lost 3 bases at V and 6 bases at J; junction bases unmatched: 8. The CDR3 is made up of 14 amino acids. Per the germline V gene, CDR1 is SQVTM and CDR2 is ANQGSEA. As DNA, the CDR3 is TGCAGCGTTGAGAAGGGGACAGGGGATTCCGAGCAGTACTTC. It is translated as CSVEKGTGDSEQYF.

V usage is TRBV6-1 and J usage is TRBJ2-7; tentatively, D is TRBD1 (7 bases). The CDR3 is 12 residues long. CDR1 MNHNS and CDR2 SASEGT come from the germline V gene. V was trimmed by 5 bases and J by 5 bases, leaving 10 bases between them. CDR3 sequence (DNA): TGTGCCAGCAGTTCCAGGGGGGACGAGCAGTACTTC. This encodes CASSSRGDEQYF.

This rearrangement joins TRBV7-2 to TRBJ2-5, with TRBD2 identical over 7 bases. The J segment lost 1 base and the V segment lost 5 bases, leaving 10 bases of the junction unmatched. Germline V lookup: CDR1 SGHTA, CDR2 FQGNSA. This CDR3 contains 16 residues. The DNA for the CDR3 is TGTGCCAGCAGCCCAGGACCGGGGAGGGCCCAAGAGACCCAGTACTTC. This encodes CASSPGPGRAQETQYF.

This chain joins TRBV7-2 and TRBJ2-5; D is possibly TRBD1 or TRBD2 (5 bases each). Germline V gene data show CDR1 as SGHTA and CDR2 as FQGNSA. The germline V and J ends were trimmed by 3 bases and 10 bases, with 15 bases remaining between them. The CDR3 spans 13 residues. CDR3 loop: CASSLGVVAVQYF. The CDR3 nucleotides are TGTGCCAGCAGCTTGGGGGTCGTCGCTGTCCAGTACTTC.

This clone turned up a few times. The chain couples TRBV7-2 to TRBJ2-5, with 8 nucleotides matching TRBD2. Germline trimming cut 5 bases from V and 0 bases from J; bases unmatched to any gene: 11. Germline V CDR1 and CDR2: SGHTA, FQGNSA. The CDR3 length is 17 residues. DNA of the CDR3: TGTGCCAGCAGCGAACTACGGGCTAGCGGGTACCAAGAGACCCAGTACTTC. This codes for CASSELRASGYQETQYF.

This chain joins TRBV28 and TRBJ2-2; tentative D call: TRBD2 (5 bases). This CDR3 is 15 amino acids long. Germline V CDR1 and CDR2: MDHEN, SYDVKM. The V and J ends lost 4 bases and 8 bases respectively, with 17 bases between them. CDR3 DNA sequence: TGTGCCAGCAGTTCCCCTGGGAGCGGCATAGGGGAGCTGTTTTTT. Protein sequence: CASSSPGSGIGELFF.

This clone was found once. The chain recombines TRBV7-2 with TRBJ2-6; 8 bases align to TRBD1. The CDR3 sequence is 15 residues long. With 6 bases clipped from V and 4 bases from J, the junction kept 5 bases outside the gene matches. CDR1 and CDR2 (germline): SGHTA, FQGNSA. DNA of the CDR3: TGTGCCAGCAGACTACAGGGGGAGGGGGCCAACGTCCTGACTTTC. Encoded protein: CASRLQGEGANVLTF.

This chain joins TRBV4-1 and TRBJ1-2, with a weak D call TRBD1 (6 bases). CDR3 length: 17 residues. V was clipped by 0 bases and J by 4 bases, with 18 bases between them. Per the germline V gene, CDR1 is MGHRA and CDR2 is YSYEKL. This CDR3 is CASSQERGAIGLYGYTF. CDR3 nucleotide sequence: TGCGCCAGCAGCCAAGAGAGGGGGGCTATTGGTCTCTATGGCTACACCTTC.

V and J are TRBV27 and TRBJ1-6, with 7 bases that match TRBD1. Germline CDR1 is MNHEY and CDR2 is SMNVEV (reference sequence). V lost 6 bases to trimming and J lost 4 bases; unmatched junction nucleotides: 6. The CDR3 has 15 residues. The CDR3 sequence: CASRSAGQYNSPLHF. The CDR3 region has the DNA TGTGCCAGCAGGTCCGCGGGACAGTATAATTCACCCCTCCACTTT.

V usage is TRBV4-3 and J usage is TRBJ2-7; D unclear. There are 13 residues in the CDR3. Germline V CDR1 and CDR2: LGHNA, YSLEER. V was clipped by 0 bases and J by 7 bases, with 10 bases between them. Here the CDR3 reads CASSQDGLGEQYF. As DNA, the CDR3 is TGCGCCAGCAGCCAAGACGGTCTGGGGGAGCAGTACTTC.

The chain links TRBV19 to TRBJ1-1; D ambiguous. V was shortened by 5 bases and J by 0 bases, with 7 bases between the two germline ends. The CDR3 loop spans 13 amino acids. Germline CDR1 and CDR2: LNHDA and SQIVND (reference sequence). The CDR3 sequence: CASSLSVNTEAFF. The CDR3 nucleotides read TGTGCCAGTAGTTTATCCGTGAACACTGAAGCTTTCTTT.

This chain connects TRBV4-2 to TRBJ1-3; TRBD1 is a possible D gene (5 bases). Per the germline V gene, CDR1 is LGHNA and CDR2 is YNFKEQ. There are 13 residues in the CDR3. V lost 5 bases to trimming and J lost 4 bases, with 9 bases between them. Here the CDR3 DNA reads TGTGCCAGCAGCGGGGCGGGAGGAAACACCATATATTTT. It specifies CASSGAGGNTIYF.

The chain joins TRBV15 to TRBJ1-2; TRBD1 is a possible D gene (5 bases). This CDR3 region has 13 residues. The ends were cut back, 4 bases at V and 4 bases at J, with 10 bases in the middle. Germline assignment: CDR1 LNHNV and CDR2 YYDKDF (reference sequence). CDR3: CATSKTDSYGYTF. CDR3 sequence (DNA): TGTGCCACCAGCAAGACAGACAGCTATGGCTACACCTTC.

This chain connects TRBV6-2 or TRBV6-3 to TRBJ2-2; a possible D gene is TRBD1 (6 bases). Germline loops: CDR1 MNHEY, CDR2 SVGEGT. The CDR3 has 14 residues. V shed 0 bases and J shed 6 bases, with 8 bases lying between them. The CDR3 spells CASSYSPGAGELFF. Here the CDR3 DNA reads TGTGCCAGCAGTTACTCCCCAGGGGCCGGGGAGCTGTTTTTT.

This clone was detected only once. Written as DNA, the CDR3 is TGTGCCAGCAGTTTCGCGGGACTAGCTTCCCACGAGCAGTACTTC. Encoded protein: CASSFAGLASHEQYF. V usage is TRBV27 and J usage is TRBJ2-7, with 9 nucleotides matching TRBD2. CDR3 size: 15 residues. V lost 3 bases, J lost 5 bases, and 8 bases stayed unmatched. Germline V gene lookup returns CDR1 MNHEY and CDR2 SMNVEV (reference sequence).